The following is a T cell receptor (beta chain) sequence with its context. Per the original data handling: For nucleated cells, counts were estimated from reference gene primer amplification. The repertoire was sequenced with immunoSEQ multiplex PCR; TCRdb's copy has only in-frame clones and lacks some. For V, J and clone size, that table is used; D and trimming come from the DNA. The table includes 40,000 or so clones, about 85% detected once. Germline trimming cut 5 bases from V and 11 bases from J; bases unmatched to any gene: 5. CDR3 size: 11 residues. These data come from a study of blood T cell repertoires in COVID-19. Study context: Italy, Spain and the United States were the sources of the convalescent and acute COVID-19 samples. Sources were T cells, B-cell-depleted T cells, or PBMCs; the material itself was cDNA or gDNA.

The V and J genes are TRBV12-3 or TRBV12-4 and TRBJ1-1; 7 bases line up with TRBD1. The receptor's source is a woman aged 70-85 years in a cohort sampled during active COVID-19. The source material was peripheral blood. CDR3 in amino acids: CASSQDRLAFF. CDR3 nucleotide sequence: TGTGCCAGCAGTCAGGACAGGTTGGCTTTCTTT.